A selection of T cell receptor beta chains follows, all from one sample in a study of CD8 T cells in ankylosing spondylitis. Via MiXCR, TCRdb re-called the 5' RACE reads, giving one row per CDR3 protein. The repertoire holds 210,000 or so distinct CDR3 sequences, roughly 8% seen once, with around 4.9% in the top ten. Input material: blood, either unsorted or a sorted T cell fraction (not recorded which). The origin of the receptors is a female donor with ankylosing spondylitis or in good health (not recorded which). CDR3s include the opening cysteine and the closing phenylalanine or tryptophan. Each record gives: V gene, J gene, CDR3 protein.

v_call: TRBV5-8; j_call: TRBJ2-6; cdr3_aa: CASSSRTGASGANVLTF
v_call: TRBV7-9; j_call: TRBJ2-3; cdr3_aa: CASSLSGRDTQYF
v_call: TRBV7-9; j_call: TRBJ2-7; cdr3_aa: CASTYGQGRVVEQYF
v_call: TRBV12-3/TRBV12-4; j_call: TRBJ2-6; cdr3_aa: CASSSGTGSNGANVLTF
v_call: TRBV7-2; j_call: TRBJ2-7; cdr3_aa: CASSFGTSEIYEQYF
v_call: TRBV3-1; j_call: TRBJ2-2; cdr3_aa: CASRSGARAGELFF
v_call: TRBV4-3; j_call: TRBJ2-3; cdr3_aa: CASSIGGSTDTQYF
v_call: TRBV15; j_call: TRBJ1-1; cdr3_aa: CATSRDKWNTEAFF
v_call: TRBV12-5; j_call: TRBJ2-7; cdr3_aa: CASGFSNSYEQYF
v_call: TRBV7-9; j_call: TRBJ2-1; cdr3_aa: CASSPGGRHEQFF
v_call: TRBV7-2; j_call: TRBJ2-7; cdr3_aa: CASSLPGLAYEQYF
v_call: TRBV4-3; j_call: TRBJ2-5; cdr3_aa: CASSRSRETQYF
v_call: TRBV12-3/TRBV12-4; j_call: TRBJ2-1; cdr3_aa: CASSLRSGGDNEQFF
v_call: TRBV20-1; j_call: TRBJ2-3; cdr3_aa: CSAALAGGPTDTQYF
v_call: TRBV15; j_call: TRBJ2-1; cdr3_aa: CATSRGPSGSYNEQFF
v_call: TRBV4-1; j_call: TRBJ1-1; cdr3_aa: CASSQEASTEAFF
v_call: TRBV6-1; j_call: TRBJ1-3; cdr3_aa: CATHGGLWGNTIYF
v_call: TRBV5-1; j_call: TRBJ2-1; cdr3_aa: CASSIDRGSSYNEQFF
v_call: TRBV6-6; j_call: TRBJ2-4; cdr3_aa: CATRGLAENIQYF
v_call: TRBV18; j_call: TRBJ2-7; cdr3_aa: CASSPTTRTGVLYEQYF
v_call: TRBV5-1; j_call: TRBJ1-2; cdr3_aa: CASSSRESVYGYTF
v_call: TRBV5-1; j_call: TRBJ2-7; cdr3_aa: CASSLTQGIYEQYF
v_call: TRBV20-1; j_call: TRBJ1-1; cdr3_aa: CSALGGLEDFKAFF
v_call: TRBV7-2; j_call: TRBJ1-3; cdr3_aa: CASSWDRVSGNTIYF
v_call: TRBV7-2; j_call: TRBJ2-1; cdr3_aa: CASSSNGLRNNEQFF
v_call: TRBV7-9; j_call: TRBJ2-7; cdr3_aa: CASSSMGLPYEQYF
v_call: TRBV29-1; j_call: TRBJ2-5; cdr3_aa: CSVGKVAGGGGETQYF
v_call: TRBV5-6; j_call: TRBJ1-4; cdr3_aa: CASSLGQVDEKLFF
v_call: TRBV5-1; j_call: TRBJ2-5; cdr3_aa: CASSLDNQETQYF
v_call: TRBV9; j_call: TRBJ2-5; cdr3_aa: CASSEGRLYQETQYF
v_call: TRBV10-2; j_call: TRBJ1-5; cdr3_aa: CVSSESGAGQPQHF
v_call: TRBV7-2; j_call: TRBJ2-3; cdr3_aa: CASSRSTVADTQYF
v_call: TRBV18; j_call: TRBJ1-6; cdr3_aa: CASSPGAPKNSPLHF
v_call: TRBV6-2/TRBV6-3; j_call: TRBJ2-3; cdr3_aa: CASRPSGPDATQYF
v_call: TRBV5-1; j_call: TRBJ2-7; cdr3_aa: CASKGQADSYEQYF
v_call: TRBV25-1; j_call: TRBJ2-5; cdr3_aa: CASSEDFHPYQETQYF
v_call: TRBV12-3/TRBV12-4; j_call: TRBJ2-4; cdr3_aa: CASTLAGAKNIQYF
v_call: TRBV19; j_call: TRBJ2-1; cdr3_aa: CASRKDGAARNNEQFF
v_call: TRBV30; j_call: TRBJ2-2; cdr3_aa: CAWRSGTGELFF
v_call: TRBV14; j_call: TRBJ1-6; cdr3_aa: CASSLLTGGSPLHF
v_call: TRBV20-1; j_call: TRBJ1-5; cdr3_aa: CSARSDRLNQPQHF
v_call: TRBV6-2/TRBV6-3; j_call: TRBJ2-3; cdr3_aa: CASSSGPTQYF
v_call: TRBV30; j_call: TRBJ1-4; cdr3_aa: CAWSAEWDSDEKLFF
v_call: TRBV5-1; j_call: TRBJ2-3; cdr3_aa: CASSLRGSGGADTQYF
v_call: TRBV12-3/TRBV12-4; j_call: TRBJ1-1; cdr3_aa: CASSPRMNTEAFF
v_call: TRBV24-1; j_call: TRBJ2-1; cdr3_aa: CATSDLPGDEQFF
v_call: TRBV7-2; j_call: TRBJ1-2; cdr3_aa: CASSLQQDRFYGYTF
v_call: TRBV24-1; j_call: TRBJ1-5; cdr3_aa: CATSDGRAQPQHF
v_call: TRBV6-5; j_call: TRBJ2-7; cdr3_aa: CASSYSSGTESYEQYF
v_call: TRBV5-1; j_call: TRBJ2-1; cdr3_aa: CASSLAVREGTEQFF
v_call: TRBV7-9; j_call: TRBJ2-5; cdr3_aa: CASGEWVDIPRETQYF
v_call: TRBV20-1; j_call: TRBJ2-7; cdr3_aa: CSAVPGTEYEQYF
v_call: TRBV24-1; j_call: TRBJ2-2; cdr3_aa: CATSDWSTGELFF
v_call: TRBV7-9; j_call: TRBJ1-2; cdr3_aa: CASSLVGNYGYTF
v_call: TRBV25-1; j_call: TRBJ1-5; cdr3_aa: CASTRNRDGSNQPQHF
v_call: TRBV28; j_call: TRBJ2-1; cdr3_aa: CASSLTGGPDNEQFF
v_call: TRBV21-1; j_call: TRBJ2-1; cdr3_aa: CASSKGQGWYNEQFF
v_call: TRBV15; j_call: TRBJ2-2; cdr3_aa: CATSGPGGYTGELFF